The sequence of this T cell receptor beta chain was determined in a study of human T cells and chemical hapten exposure. This clonotype was counted a few times. Indicated time point: patch test 1, 2 weeks after DPC sensitization. Treatment indicated: therapeutic diphenylcyclopropenone sensitization with weekly scalp DPC. J lost 8 bases, V lost 4 bases, and 6 bases had no gene match. The CDR3 is made up of 13 amino acids. Germline CDR1 and CDR2: MNHEY and SMNVEV (reference sequence). One entry per CDR3 protein results from TCRdb running MiXCR on the RACE reads. This table holds some 400,000 distinct CDR3 sequences, approximately 5% found once.

The chain recombines TRBV27 with TRBJ1-2; TRBD1 matches 8 bases. The material was whole blood, obtained in connection with sensitization to the hapten diphenylcyclopropenone (DPC). The TCR sequence derives from a woman in her forties or fifties with alopecia areata. Some clones in this sample may be carry-over from other donors' samples. The CDR3 DNA follows: TGTGCCAGCAGTTCACGGACAGGGTTCGGCTACACCTTC. This encodes CASSSRTGFGYTF.